This T cell receptor (beta chain) was identified during a study of cytomegalovirus exposure and HLA in healthy donors. Study-level results: Links to common viral pathogens appeared, in a later analysis, for several of the most significant clusters.

The study ran its PCR with 60 Vbeta and 13 Jbeta primers. Produced via immunoSEQ multiplex PCR; TCRdb's table is partial and in-frame only. The top ten clones hold about 5.5% of a sample with about 130,000 clones, 8.5% to 10% of them seen once. The CDR3 spans 17 residues. The J segment lost 9 bases and the V segment lost 1 base, leaving 9 bases of the junction unmatched. In germline, CDR1 is SGHAT, CDR2 FQNNGV. In the case of this clone: Its antigen is currently unknown.

The V gene is TRBV11-2, the J gene TRBJ1-6; 10 positions match TRBD1. The source of this sequence is a middle-aged man in good health and CMV-seronegative. The sample consisted of PBMCs. The DNA for the CDR3 is TGTGCCAGCAGCTTAGCATGGACGACAGGGGGCGTTTCACCCCTCCACTTT. The encoded protein is CASSLAWTTGGVSPLHF.